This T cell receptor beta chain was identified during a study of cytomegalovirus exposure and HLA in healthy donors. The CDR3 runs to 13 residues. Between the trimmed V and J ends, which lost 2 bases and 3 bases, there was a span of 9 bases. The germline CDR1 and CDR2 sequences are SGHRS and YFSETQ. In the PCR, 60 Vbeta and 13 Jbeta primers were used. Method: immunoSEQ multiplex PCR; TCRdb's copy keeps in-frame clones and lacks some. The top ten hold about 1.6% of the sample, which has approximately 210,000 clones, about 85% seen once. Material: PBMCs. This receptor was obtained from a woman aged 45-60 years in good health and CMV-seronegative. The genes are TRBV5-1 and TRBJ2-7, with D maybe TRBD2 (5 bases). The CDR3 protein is CASSFGLIYEQYF. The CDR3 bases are TGCGCCAGCAGCTTCGGACTCATCTACGAGCAGTACTTC. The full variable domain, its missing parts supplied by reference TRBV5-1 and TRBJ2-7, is KAGVTQTPRYLIKTRGQQVTLSCSPISGHRSVSWYQQTPGQGLQFLFEYFSETQRNKGNFPGRFSGRQFSNSRSEMNVSTLELGDSALYLCASSFGLIYEQYFGPGTRLTVT.